This T cell receptor beta chain comes out of a study of beta chain features in type 1 diabetes. CDR3 length: 15 amino acids. V was pared by 6 bases and J by 3 bases, with 6 bases of the junction left unmatched. Germline values: CDR1 MNHNY, CDR2 SVGAGI (reference sequence). Regarding the study as a whole: Among type 1 diabetes patients, VDJ junctions had fewer insertions and more deletions.

Remarks on this clone: What it binds is unknown.

As every portion of the isolated RNA was reverse transcribed, the sequencing read expressed TCRB transcripts. Assay: immunoSEQ multiplex PCR; the TCRdb copy retains only in-frame clones and omits some. This table has around 290,000 clones, roughly 8% appearing once. CD4+ naive, central memory, regulatory and stem cell-like memory subsets were isolated by sorting on CD45RO/CCR7/CD25/CD127/CD95/CD27. The chain joins TRBV6-6 to TRBJ2-1, with TRBD1 matching 9 bases. Input material: central memory CD4+ T cells from blood. This TCR derives from a woman between 18 and 30 years old in good health. CDR3 sequence reads: CASRHYRGLYNEQFF. The CDR3 DNA is TGTGCCAGCAGACACTACAGGGGGCTCTACAATGAGCAGTTCTTC.